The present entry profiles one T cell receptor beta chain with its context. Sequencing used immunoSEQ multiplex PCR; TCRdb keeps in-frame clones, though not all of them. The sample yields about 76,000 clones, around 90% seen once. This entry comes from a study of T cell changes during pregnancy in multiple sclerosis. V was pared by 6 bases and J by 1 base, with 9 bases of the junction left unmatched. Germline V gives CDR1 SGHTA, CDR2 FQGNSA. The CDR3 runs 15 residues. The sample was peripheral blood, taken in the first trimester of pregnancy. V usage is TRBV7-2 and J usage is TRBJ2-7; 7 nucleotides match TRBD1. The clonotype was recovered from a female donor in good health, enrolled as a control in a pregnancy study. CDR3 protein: CASRTGKQRSYEQYF. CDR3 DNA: TGTGCCAGCAGGACAGGGAAGCAGAGATCCTACGAGCAGTACTTC.